The 25 T cell receptor beta chains listed next were all sequenced from one sample in a study of neurological immune-mediated disorders. TCRdb ran MiXCR on the 5' RACE reads and lists one entry per CDR3 protein. The sample holds 95,000 to 110,000 distinct CDR3 sequences, 9.5% to 14% seen once. Time point defined: longitudinal time-point 3. The sequencing input was PBMCs. Receptors originate from a female donor with HTLV-1-associated myelopathy (HAM/TSP).

The V gene is TRBV6-5, the J gene TRBJ1-1; 7 bases fit TRBD1. CDR1 is MNHEY and CDR2 is SVGAGI in the germline V gene. J lost 4 bases, V lost 3 bases, and 2 bases had no gene match. This CDR3 contains 13 residues. CDR3 residues: CASSYNRGTEAFF. The DNA for the CDR3 is TGTGCCAGCAGTTATAACAGGGGCACTGAAGCTTTCTTT.

With regard to this clonotype: A read error may be the cause here, since a much bigger clone is one base away. The chain recombines TRBV5-1 with TRBJ2-7; perhaps TRBD1 as D (6 bases). The V end lost 4 bases, the J end lost 6 bases, and 14 bases lay between the germline ends. The CDR3 loop spans 13 amino acids. The germline V gene encodes CDR1 SGHRS and CDR2 YFSETQ. The CDR3, as DNA: TGCGCCAGCAGCCACCCCGGGACAACCGAGCAGTACTTC. It codes for CASSHPGTTEQYF.

Worth noting for this clonotype: This may arise from a read error, as a much more abundant clone is one base away. The rearrangement links TRBV5-1 to TRBJ2-1; weak D call: TRBD1 (6 bases). V was shortened by 0 bases and J by 7 bases, with 14 bases between the two germline ends. The CDR3 spans 15 residues. In germline, CDR1 is SGHRS, CDR2 YFSETQ. CDR3 sequence: CASSLVWGLSNEQFF. In DNA form, the CDR3 reads TGCGCCAGCAGCTTGGTCTGGGGGCTTTCGAATGAGCAGTTCTTC.

There are a few counts of this clonotype. A much bigger clone sits one base away, suggesting this may be a read error. CDR3 DNA sequence: TGTGCCAGCAGACCGGGACAGAATGAATACACTGAAGCTTTCTTT. Its translation is CASRPGQNEYTEAFF. The gene calls are TRBV7-3 and TRBJ1-1; TRBD1 agrees at 7 bases. CDR1 is SGHTA and CDR2 is FQGTGA in the germline V gene. The J segment lost 3 bases and the V segment lost 6 bases, leaving 10 bases of the junction unmatched. The CDR3 runs to 15 residues.

This clonotype was recorded only once. This may arise from a read error, as a much more abundant clone is one base away. The chain is built from TRBV5-1 and TRBJ2-5; D may be TRBD2 (6 bases). CDR3 length: 16 amino acids. From germline, CDR1 is SGHRS and CDR2 YFSETQ. Trimming took 0 bases from V and 0 from J, leaving 12 bases between them. The CDR3 sequence: CASSLGGERNQETQYF. In nucleotides, the CDR3 is TGCGCCAGCAGCTTGGGGGGGGAGAGGAACCAAGAGACCCAGTACTTC.

This chain links TRBV6-5 with TRBJ2-3; 11 bases align to TRBD2. CDR1 MNHEY and CDR2 SVGAGI come from the germline V gene. This CDR3 contains 17 residues. The ends lost 1 base at V and 3 bases at J; junction bases unmatched: 6. The CDR3 protein is CASSYFTSGGDTDTQYF. CDR3 sequence (DNA): TGTGCCAGCAGTTACTTCACTAGCGGGGGCGATACAGATACGCAGTATTTT.

This clonotype was recorded at least ten times. V is TRBV9 and J is TRBJ2-3; no clear D. CDR1 SGDLS and CDR2 YYNGEE come from the germline V gene. This CDR3 has 14 amino acids. V was cut by 0 bases and J by 0 bases, with 5 bases left in between. This chain's CDR3 is CASSVEQSTDTQYF. DNA of the CDR3: TGTGCCAGCAGCGTAGAACAGAGCACAGATACGCAGTATTTT.

This clonotype was seen ten or more times. This rearrangement joins TRBV5-1 to TRBJ2-7, with TRBD1 matching 9 bases. Looked up from germline, CDR1 is SGHRS and CDR2 is YFSETQ. There are 14 residues in the CDR3. V lost 4 bases, J lost 2 bases, and 4 bases stayed unmatched. In DNA, the CDR3 is TGCGCCAGCAGCACAGGACAGGGGACCTACGAGCAGTACTTC. Translated: CASSTGQGTYEQYF.

This clonotype was observed many times. The J gene is TRBJ1-2, the V gene TRBV28, with D unclear. Germline lookup yields CDR1 MDHEN and CDR2 SYDVKM. Trimming removed 4 bases from V and 4 bases from J, with 10 bases in between. The CDR3 sequence is 13 residues long. The CDR3 DNA sequence: TGTGCCAGCAGTTCTCTCCTCTTCTATGGCTACACCTTC. This translates into CASSSLLFYGYTF.

This clonotype was seen at least ten times. This chain connects TRBV5-1 to TRBJ2-2; possible D gene TRBD1, 5 bases. V lost 3 bases, J lost 3 bases, and 9 bases lay in between. The CDR3 has 14 residues. Germline lookup yields CDR1 SGHRS and CDR2 YFSETQ. As DNA, the CDR3 is TGCGCCAGCAGCTCAGGGTTGGACACCGGGGAGCTGTTTTTT. Protein: CASSSGLDTGELFF.

This clonotype was observed many times. This sequence joins TRBV7-2 and TRBJ2-1; 7 nucleotides agree with TRBD2. The CDR3 sequence is 15 residues long. The V gene end was trimmed by 8 bases and the J gene end by 3 bases; junction bases not matched to a gene: 10. Germline loops: CDR1 SGHTA, CDR2 FQGNSA. The DNA of the CDR3 is TGTGCCAGCCAGCAGGGACCGGGAGGCTACAATGAGCAGTTCTTC. This sequence encodes CASQQGPGGYNEQFF.

This clonotype showed up many times. The CDR3 bases are TGTGCCAGCAGCAACGCAGGGCTGCCTGGCTACACCTTC. This codes for CASSNAGLPGYTF. The chain couples TRBV13 to TRBJ1-2; TRBD1 is a possible D gene (5 bases). Trimming removed 5 bases from V and 7 bases from J, with 14 bases in between. The CDR3 has 13 amino acids. Germline loops: CDR1 PRHDT, CDR2 FYEKMQ (reference sequence).

This clonotype was found many times. This rearrangement joins TRBV5-1 to TRBJ1-2; possible D gene TRBD1, 5 bases. The CDR3 extends over 15 amino acids. Per the germline V gene, CDR1 is SGHRS and CDR2 is YFSETQ. Trimming stripped 0 bases from V and 4 bases from J, with 13 bases between. For the CDR3, the DNA is TGCGCCAGCAGCTTGGAATGGGGACTGGGCTATGGCTACACCTTC. Amino acids: CASSLEWGLGYGYTF. The variable domain in full, with the rest retrieved from reference TRBV5-1 and TRBJ1-2, is KAGVTQTPRYLIKTRGQQVTLSCSPISGHRSVSWYQQTPGQGLQFLFEYFSETQRNKGNFPGRFSGRQFSNSRSEMNVSTLELGDSALYLCASSLEWGLGYGYTFGSGTRLTVV.

This clonotype occurred a few times. The rearrangement links TRBV28 to TRBJ1-5, with D perhaps matching TRBD1 (5 bases). The V and J ends lost 6 bases and 3 bases respectively, with 15 bases between them. The germline V gene has CDR1 MDHEN and CDR2 SYDVKM. The CDR3 covers 15 residues. The CDR3: CASSTSQGSNQPQHF. Written as DNA, the CDR3 is TGTGCCAGCAGCACCTCTCAGGGCTCCAATCAGCCCCAGCATTTT.

In this sample, this clonotype turned up many times. V and J are TRBV7-9 and TRBJ2-3, with D possibly being TRBD1 (5 bases). V lost 3 bases and J lost 1, with 11 bases in between. The CDR3 sequence is 15 residues long. CDR1 and CDR2 from the germline V gene are SEHNR and FQNEAQ (reference sequence). The CDR3 here is CASSFIRGRTDTQYF. DNA for the CDR3: TGTGCCAGCAGCTTTATTAGGGGTCGCACAGATACGCAGTATTTT.

Points on this clonotype: This may arise from a read error, as a much more abundant clone is one base away. The chain employs TRBV12-3 or TRBV12-4 and TRBJ2-7, with a tentative D call TRBD1 (5 bases). This CDR3 is built from 13 residues. The germline V and J ends were trimmed by 4 bases and 0 bases, with 7 bases remaining between them. In DNA form, the CDR3 reads TGTGCCAGCAGTTGTGACAGCTCCTACGAGCAGTACTTC. This codes for CASSCDSSYEQYF.

This clonotype was recorded at least ten times. The gene calls are TRBV6-5 and TRBJ1-1; D gene ambiguous. Germline-derived CDR1 and CDR2 are MNHEY and SVGAGI. The CDR3 length is 13 residues. V gave up 2 bases and J gave up 1 base, with 5 bases separating them. The CDR3 DNA is TGTGCCAGCAGTTACCCGAGGAACACTGAAGCTTTCTTT. As protein: CASSYPRNTEAFF.

This clonotype was seen repeatedly, ten times or more. The gene calls are TRBV6-5 and TRBJ2-2; weak D call: TRBD1 (6 bases). Germline-derived CDR1 and CDR2 are MNHEY and SVGAGI. The ends were cut back, 5 bases at V and 9 bases at J, with 19 bases in the middle. CDR3 size: 15 residues. CDR3 bases: TGTGCCAGCAGTCACGAACAGGGTGGTTCTCGGGAGCTGTTTTTT. This gives the protein CASSHEQGGSRELFF.

The sample holds many counts of this clonotype. The gene calls are TRBV20-1 and TRBJ2-5; maybe TRBD1 (6 bases). Germline CDR1 DFQATT, CDR2 SNEGSKA (reference sequence). Trimming took off 6 bases at V and 1 base at J, with 15 bases between the two ends. There are 14 residues in the CDR3. CDR3 in amino acids: CSAKRWDTQETQYF. CDR3 nucleotides: TGCAGTGCCAAACGGTGGGACACCCAAGAGACCCAGTACTTC.

This clonotype was seen ten or more times. This chain joins TRBV6-6 and TRBJ2-6, with D perhaps matching TRBD1 (6 bases). The length of the CDR3 is 15 residues. V was shortened by 2 bases and J by 4 bases, with 9 bases between the two germline ends. Germline CDR1 and CDR2: MNHNY and SVGAGI (reference sequence). CDR3 in amino acids: CASSYRGYGANVLTF. For the CDR3, the DNA is TGTGCCAGCAGTTACAGGGGGTACGGGGCCAACGTCCTGACTTTC.

This clonotype was counted at least ten times. V gene TRBV5-1 combines with J gene TRBJ2-3, with D possibly being TRBD1 (6 bases). The CDR3 is 14 amino acids. Germline V CDR1 and CDR2: SGHRS, YFSETQ. Trimming cost V 2 bases and J 4 bases, with 11 bases left between them. For the CDR3, the DNA is TGCGCCAGCAGCTTCCCGGACAGATCAGATACGCAGTATTTT. Amino acid sequence: CASSFPDRSDTQYF.

This clonotype came up many times. The rearrangement links TRBV5-1 to TRBJ2-1, with D hard to call. This CDR3 region has 14 residues. In germline, CDR1 is SGHRS, CDR2 YFSETQ. Trimming removed 2 bases at V and 3 bases at J, with 9 bases between. The CDR3 sequence is CASSFLPGYNEQFF. The CDR3 bases are TGCGCCAGCAGCTTCTTGCCGGGCTACAATGAGCAGTTCTTC. The whole variable domain, remainder taken from reference TRBV5-1 and TRBJ2-1, is KAGVTQTPRYLIKTRGQQVTLSCSPISGHRSVSWYQQTPGQGLQFLFEYFSETQRNKGNFPGRFSGRQFSNSRSEMNVSTLELGDSALYLCASSFLPGYNEQFFGPGTRLTVL.

Only a few counts were recorded for this clonotype. This chain links TRBV5-6 with TRBJ2-7; tentative D call: TRBD2 (5 bases). V was shortened by 4 bases and J by 5 bases, with 19 bases between the two germline ends. This CDR3 spans 15 amino acids. Germline values: CDR1 SGHDT, CDR2 YYEEEE. The CDR3 here is CASSPHPDGINEQYF. The CDR3, as DNA: TGTGCCAGCAGCCCCCACCCGGACGGGATTAACGAGCAGTACTTC.

This clonotype was observed at least ten times. The chain uses TRBV5-1 and TRBJ2-1; D is unresolved. V gave up 6 bases and J gave up 0 bases, with 13 bases separating them. The CDR3 sequence is 15 residues long. The V gene's germline CDR1 is SGHRS and CDR2 YFSETQ. In DNA form, the CDR3 reads TGCGCCAGCATGGACGGCCGAAGCTCCTACAATGAGCAGTTCTTC. Its translation is CASMDGRSSYNEQFF.

There are many counts of this clonotype. The chain joins TRBV5-1 to TRBJ2-7, with D perhaps TRBD2 (6 bases). V was shortened by 1 base and J by 2 bases, with 10 bases between the two germline ends. CDR1 and CDR2 from the germline V gene are SGHRS and YFSETQ. There are 14 residues in the CDR3. This CDR3 is CASSLYGGTYEQYF. In nucleotides, the CDR3 is TGCGCCAGCAGCTTGTATGGCGGGACCTACGAGCAGTACTTC.